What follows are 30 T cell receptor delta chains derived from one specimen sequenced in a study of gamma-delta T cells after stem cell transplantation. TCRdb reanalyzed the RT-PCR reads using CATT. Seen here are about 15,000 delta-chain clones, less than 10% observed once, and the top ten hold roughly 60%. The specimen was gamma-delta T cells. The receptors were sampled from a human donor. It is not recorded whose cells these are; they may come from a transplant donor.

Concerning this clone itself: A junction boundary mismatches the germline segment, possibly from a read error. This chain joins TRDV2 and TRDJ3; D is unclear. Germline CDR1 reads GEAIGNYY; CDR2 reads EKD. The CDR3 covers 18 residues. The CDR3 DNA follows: TGTGCCTGTGACATTTCACTCCACAGCTCCTCGTACACCCGACAGATATTTTTC. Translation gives CACDISLHSSSYTRQIFF.

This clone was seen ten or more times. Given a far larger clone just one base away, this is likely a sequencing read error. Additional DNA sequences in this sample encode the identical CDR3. CDR3 coding DNA: TGCGCCTGTGACACCCTCAATCTCGTACTGGGGACTAGATCGTACACCGATAAACTCATCTTT. Translating it yields CACDTLNLVLGTRSYTDKLIF. V usage is TRDV2 and J usage is TRDJ1; 7 positions agree with TRDD3. This CDR3 has 21 amino acids. CDR1 GEAIGNYY and CDR2 EKD come from the germline V gene.

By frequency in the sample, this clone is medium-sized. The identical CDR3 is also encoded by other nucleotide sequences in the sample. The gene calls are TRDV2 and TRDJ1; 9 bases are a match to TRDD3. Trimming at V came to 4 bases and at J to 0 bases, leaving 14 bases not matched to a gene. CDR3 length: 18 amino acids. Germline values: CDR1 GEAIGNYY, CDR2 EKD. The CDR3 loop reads CACEPLSWGIEDTDKLIF. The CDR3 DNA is TGTGCCTGTGAGCCGCTGTCTTGGGGGATAGAAGACACCGATAAACTCATCTTT.

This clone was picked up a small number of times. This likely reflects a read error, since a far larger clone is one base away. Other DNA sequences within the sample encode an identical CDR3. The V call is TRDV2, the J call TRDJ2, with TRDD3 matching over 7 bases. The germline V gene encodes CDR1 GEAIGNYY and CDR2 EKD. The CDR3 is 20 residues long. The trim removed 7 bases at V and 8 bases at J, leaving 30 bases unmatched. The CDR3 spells CACDSHGLGGKNLSTAQLFF. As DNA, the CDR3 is TGTGCCTGCGACTCCCATGGGCTGGGGGGCAAAAACCTTTCGACGGCACAACTCTTCTTT.

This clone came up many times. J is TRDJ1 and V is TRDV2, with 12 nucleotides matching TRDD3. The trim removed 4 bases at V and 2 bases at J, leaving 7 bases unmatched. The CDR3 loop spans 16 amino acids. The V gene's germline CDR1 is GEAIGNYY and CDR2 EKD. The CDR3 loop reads CACECLGDTRTDKLIF. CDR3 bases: TGTGCCTGTGAATGTCTGGGGGATACGCGGACCGATAAACTCATCTTT.

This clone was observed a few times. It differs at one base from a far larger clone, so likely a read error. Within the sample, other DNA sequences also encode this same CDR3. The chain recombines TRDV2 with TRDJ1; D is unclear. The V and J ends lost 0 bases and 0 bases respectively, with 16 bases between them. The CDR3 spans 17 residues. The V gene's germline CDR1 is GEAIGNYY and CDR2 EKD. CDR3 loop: CACDTLGSALDTDKLIF. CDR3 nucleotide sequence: TGTGCCTGTGACACCCTCGGGTCTGCCCTTGACACCGATAAACTCATCTTT.

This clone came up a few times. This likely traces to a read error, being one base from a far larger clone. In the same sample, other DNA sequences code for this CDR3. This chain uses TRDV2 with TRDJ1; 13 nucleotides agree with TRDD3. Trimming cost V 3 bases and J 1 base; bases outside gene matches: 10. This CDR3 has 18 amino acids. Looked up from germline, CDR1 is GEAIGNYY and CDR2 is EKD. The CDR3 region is CACDSLLGDTRVTDKLIF. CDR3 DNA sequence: TGTGCCTGTGACTCACTACTGGGGGATACGCGTGTCACCGATAAACTCATCTTT.

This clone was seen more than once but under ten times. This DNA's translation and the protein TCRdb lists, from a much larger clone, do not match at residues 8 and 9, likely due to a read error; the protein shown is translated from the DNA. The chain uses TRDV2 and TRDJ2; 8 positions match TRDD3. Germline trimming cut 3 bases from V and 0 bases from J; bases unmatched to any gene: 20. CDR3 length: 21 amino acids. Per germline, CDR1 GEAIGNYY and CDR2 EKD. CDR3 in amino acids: CACDPVRSWGDRGALTAQLFF. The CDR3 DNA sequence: TGTGCCTGTGACCCGGTGCGGAGCTGGGGGGATAGGGGAGCTTTGACAGCACAACTCTTCTTT.

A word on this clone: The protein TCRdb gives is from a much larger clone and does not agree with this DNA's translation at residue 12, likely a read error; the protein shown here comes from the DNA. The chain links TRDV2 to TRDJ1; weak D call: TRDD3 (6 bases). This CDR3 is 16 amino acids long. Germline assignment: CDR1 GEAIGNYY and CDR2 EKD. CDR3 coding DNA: TGTGCCTGTGACACCGTGGGGGCTCGTCTCACCTATAAACTCATCTTT. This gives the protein CACDTVGARLTYKLIF.

CDR3 in amino acids: CACDAAEGRGAHRGADKLIF. CDR3 sequence (DNA): TGTGCCTGTGACGCCGCTGAAGGACGGGGGGCGCACCGAGGGGCGGATAAACTCATCTTT. The rearrangement joins TRDV2 to TRDJ1, with D possibly being TRDD3 (5 bases). Per the germline V gene, CDR1 is GEAIGNYY and CDR2 is EKD. Trimming took off 3 bases at V and 5 bases at J, with 33 bases between the two ends. This CDR3 comprises 20 residues.

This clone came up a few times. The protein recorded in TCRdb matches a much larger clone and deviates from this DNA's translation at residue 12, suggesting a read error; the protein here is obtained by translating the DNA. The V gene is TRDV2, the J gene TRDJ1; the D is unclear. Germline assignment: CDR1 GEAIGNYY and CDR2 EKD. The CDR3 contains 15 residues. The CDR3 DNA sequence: TGTGCCTGTGATGGAATGGCCCCGAGCATCGATAACCTCATCTTT. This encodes CACDGMAPSIDNLIF.

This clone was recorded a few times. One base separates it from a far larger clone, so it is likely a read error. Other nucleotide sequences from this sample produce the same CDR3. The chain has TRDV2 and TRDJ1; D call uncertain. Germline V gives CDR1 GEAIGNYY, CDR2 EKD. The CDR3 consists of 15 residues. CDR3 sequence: CACDGMAPSIDKLIF. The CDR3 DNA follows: TGTGCCTGTGATGGAATGGCCCCGAGCATCGATAAGCTCATCTTT.

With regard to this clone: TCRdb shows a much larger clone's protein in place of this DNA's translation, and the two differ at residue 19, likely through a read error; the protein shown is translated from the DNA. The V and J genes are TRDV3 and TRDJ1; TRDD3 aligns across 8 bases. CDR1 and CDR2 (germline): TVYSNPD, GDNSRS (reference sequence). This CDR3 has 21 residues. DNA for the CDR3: TGTGCCTTTAGTCAGCTGGGACGATTTTGGGGATACCCTTTGTGGACCGATAAACCCATCTTT. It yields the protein CAFSQLGRFWGYPLWTDKPIF.

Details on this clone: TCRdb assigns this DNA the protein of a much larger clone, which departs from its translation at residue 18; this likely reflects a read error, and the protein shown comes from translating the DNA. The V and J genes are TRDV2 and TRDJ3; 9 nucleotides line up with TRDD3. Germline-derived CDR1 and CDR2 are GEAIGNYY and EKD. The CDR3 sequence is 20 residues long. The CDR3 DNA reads TGTGCCTGTGACACGATCAGGGGGATACTTGATACCTGGGACACCCGACAGACGTTTTTC. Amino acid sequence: CACDTIRGILDTWDTRQTFF.

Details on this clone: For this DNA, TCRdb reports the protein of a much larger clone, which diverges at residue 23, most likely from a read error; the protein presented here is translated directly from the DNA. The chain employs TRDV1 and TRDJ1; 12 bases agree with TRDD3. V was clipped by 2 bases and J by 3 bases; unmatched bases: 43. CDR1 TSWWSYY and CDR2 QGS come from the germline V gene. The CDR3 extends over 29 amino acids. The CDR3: CALGENESFLLGERYWGILRNWCSDKLIF. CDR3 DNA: TGTGCTCTTGGGGAAAACGAATCTTTCCTACTTGGGGAGCGGTACTGGGGGATACTGAGGAACTGGTGTTCCGATAAACTCATCTTT.

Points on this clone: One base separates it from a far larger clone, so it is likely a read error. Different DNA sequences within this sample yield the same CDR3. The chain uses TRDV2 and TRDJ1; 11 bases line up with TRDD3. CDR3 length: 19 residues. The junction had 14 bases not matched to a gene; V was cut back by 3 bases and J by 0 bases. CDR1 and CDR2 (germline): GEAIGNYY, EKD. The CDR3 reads CACDRLRLGDTGYTDKLIF. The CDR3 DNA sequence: TGTGCCTGTGACCGACTAAGGCTGGGGGATACTGGCTACACCGATAAACTCATCTTT.

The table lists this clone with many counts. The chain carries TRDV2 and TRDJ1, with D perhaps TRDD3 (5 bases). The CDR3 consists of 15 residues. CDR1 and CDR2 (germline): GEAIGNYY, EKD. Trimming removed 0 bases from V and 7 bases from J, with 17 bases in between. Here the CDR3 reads CACDTGEGLSGKLIF. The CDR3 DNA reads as TGTGCCTGTGACACCGGGGAGGGATTAAGCGGTAAACTCATCTTT.

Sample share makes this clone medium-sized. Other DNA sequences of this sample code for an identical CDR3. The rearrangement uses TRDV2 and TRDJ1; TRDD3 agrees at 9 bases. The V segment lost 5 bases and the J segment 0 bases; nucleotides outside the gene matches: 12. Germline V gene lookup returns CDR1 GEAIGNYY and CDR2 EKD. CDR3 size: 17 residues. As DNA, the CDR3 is TGTGCCTGTGCTGGATTGGGGGATATGGGGTACACCGATAAACTCATCTTT. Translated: CACAGLGDMGYTDKLIF.

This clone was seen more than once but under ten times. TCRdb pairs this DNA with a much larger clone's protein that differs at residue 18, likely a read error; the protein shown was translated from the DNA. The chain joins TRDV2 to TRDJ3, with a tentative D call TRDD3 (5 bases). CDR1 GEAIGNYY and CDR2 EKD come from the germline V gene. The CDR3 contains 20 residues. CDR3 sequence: CACDKTEGTLSSWDTRQVFF. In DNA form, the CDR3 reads TGTGCCTGTGACAAAACGGAGGGGACTTTAAGCTCCTGGGACACCCGACAGGTGTTTTTC.

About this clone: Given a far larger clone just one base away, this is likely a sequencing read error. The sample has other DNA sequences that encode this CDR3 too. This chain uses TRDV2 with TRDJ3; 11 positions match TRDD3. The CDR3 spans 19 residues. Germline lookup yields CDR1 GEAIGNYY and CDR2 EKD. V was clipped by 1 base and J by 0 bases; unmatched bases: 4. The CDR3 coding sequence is TGTGCCTGTGACACTGTACTGGGGGATAGCTCCTGGGACACCCGACAGATGTTTTTC. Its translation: CACDTVLGDSSWDTRQMFF.

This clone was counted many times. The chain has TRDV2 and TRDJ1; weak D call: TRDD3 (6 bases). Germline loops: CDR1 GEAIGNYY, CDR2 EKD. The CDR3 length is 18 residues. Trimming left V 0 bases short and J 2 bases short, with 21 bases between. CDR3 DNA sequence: TGTGCCTGTGACACCGTTGGGGGTCCCCCCTATTCGACCGATAAACTCATCTTT. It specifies CACDTVGGPPYSTDKLIF.

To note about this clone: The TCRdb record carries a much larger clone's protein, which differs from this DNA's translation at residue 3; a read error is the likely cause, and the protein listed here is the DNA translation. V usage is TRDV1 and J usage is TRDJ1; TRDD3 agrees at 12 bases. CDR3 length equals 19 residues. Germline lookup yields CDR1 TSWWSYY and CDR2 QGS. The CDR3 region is CAPGELEPPDWGIQDKLIF. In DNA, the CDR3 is TGTGCTCCTGGGGAACTAGAGCCCCCCGACTGGGGGATACAGGATAAACTCATCTTT.

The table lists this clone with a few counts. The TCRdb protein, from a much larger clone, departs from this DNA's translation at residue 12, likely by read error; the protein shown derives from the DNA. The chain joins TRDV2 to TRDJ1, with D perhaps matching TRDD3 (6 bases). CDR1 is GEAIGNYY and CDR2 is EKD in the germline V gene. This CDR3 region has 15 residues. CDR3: CACDIVRGTPDRLIF. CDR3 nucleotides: TGTGCCTGTGACATAGTCCGGGGGACACCCGATAGACTCATCTTT.

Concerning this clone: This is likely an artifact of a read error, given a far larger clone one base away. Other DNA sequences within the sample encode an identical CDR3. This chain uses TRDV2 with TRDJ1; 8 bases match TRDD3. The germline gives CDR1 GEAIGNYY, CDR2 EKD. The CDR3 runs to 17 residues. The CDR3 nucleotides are TGTGCCTGTGACGCAGTACTGGGGGCTCCGTACACCGATAAACTCATCTTC. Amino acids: CACDAVLGAPYTDKLIF.

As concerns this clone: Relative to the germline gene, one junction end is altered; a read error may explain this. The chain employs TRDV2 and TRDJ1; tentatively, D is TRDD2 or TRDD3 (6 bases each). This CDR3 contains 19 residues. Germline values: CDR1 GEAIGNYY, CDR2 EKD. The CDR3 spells CACELFLILVDTKTDNLIF. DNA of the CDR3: TGTGCCTGTGAACTCTTCCTCATCCTGGTGGATACTAAAACCGATAACCTCATCTTT.

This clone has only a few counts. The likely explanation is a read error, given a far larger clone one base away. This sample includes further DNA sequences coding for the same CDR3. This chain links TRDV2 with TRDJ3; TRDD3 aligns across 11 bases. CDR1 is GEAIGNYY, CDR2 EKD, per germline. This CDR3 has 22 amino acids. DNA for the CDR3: TGTGCCTGTGACACCCCTACCGTGGGGGATACGGTGGACTCCTGGGACACCCGGCAGATGTTTTTC. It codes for CACDTPTVGDTVDSWDTRQMFF.

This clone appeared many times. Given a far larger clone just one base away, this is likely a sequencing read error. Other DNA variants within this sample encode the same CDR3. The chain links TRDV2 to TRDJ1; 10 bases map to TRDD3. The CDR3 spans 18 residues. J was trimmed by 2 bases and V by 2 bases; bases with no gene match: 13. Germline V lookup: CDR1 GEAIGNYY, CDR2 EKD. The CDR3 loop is CACDRGGDTRSYTDKLIF. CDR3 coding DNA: TGTGCCTGTGACAGAGGGGGGGATACGCGATCTTATACCGATAAACTCATCTTT.

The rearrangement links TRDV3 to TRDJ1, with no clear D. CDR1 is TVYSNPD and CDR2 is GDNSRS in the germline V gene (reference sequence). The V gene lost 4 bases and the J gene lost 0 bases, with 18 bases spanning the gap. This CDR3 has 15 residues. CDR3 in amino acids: CACSRMPLYTDKLIF. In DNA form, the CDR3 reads TGTGCCTGTTCACGCATGCCGCTGTACACCGATAAACTCATCTTT.

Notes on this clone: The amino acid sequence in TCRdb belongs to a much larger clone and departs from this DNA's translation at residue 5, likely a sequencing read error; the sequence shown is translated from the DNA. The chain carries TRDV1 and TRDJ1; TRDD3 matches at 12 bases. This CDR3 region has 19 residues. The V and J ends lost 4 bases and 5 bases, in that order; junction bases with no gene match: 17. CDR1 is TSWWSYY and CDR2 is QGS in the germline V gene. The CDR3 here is CALGVLEPPDWGIQDKLIF. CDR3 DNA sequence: TGTGCTCTTGGGGTACTAGAGCCCCCCGACTGGGGGATACAGGATAAACTCATCTTT.

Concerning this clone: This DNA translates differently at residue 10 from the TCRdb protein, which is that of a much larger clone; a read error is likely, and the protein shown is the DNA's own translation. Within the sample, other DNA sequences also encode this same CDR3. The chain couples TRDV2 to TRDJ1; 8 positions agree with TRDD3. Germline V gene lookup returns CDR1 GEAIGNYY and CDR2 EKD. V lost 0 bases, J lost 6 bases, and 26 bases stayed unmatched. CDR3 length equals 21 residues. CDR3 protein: CACDTVPTGNVLGVRTYKLIF. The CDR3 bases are TGTGCCTGTGACACCGTGCCTACGGGGAACGTACTGGGGGTCCGGACCTATAAACTCATCTTT.